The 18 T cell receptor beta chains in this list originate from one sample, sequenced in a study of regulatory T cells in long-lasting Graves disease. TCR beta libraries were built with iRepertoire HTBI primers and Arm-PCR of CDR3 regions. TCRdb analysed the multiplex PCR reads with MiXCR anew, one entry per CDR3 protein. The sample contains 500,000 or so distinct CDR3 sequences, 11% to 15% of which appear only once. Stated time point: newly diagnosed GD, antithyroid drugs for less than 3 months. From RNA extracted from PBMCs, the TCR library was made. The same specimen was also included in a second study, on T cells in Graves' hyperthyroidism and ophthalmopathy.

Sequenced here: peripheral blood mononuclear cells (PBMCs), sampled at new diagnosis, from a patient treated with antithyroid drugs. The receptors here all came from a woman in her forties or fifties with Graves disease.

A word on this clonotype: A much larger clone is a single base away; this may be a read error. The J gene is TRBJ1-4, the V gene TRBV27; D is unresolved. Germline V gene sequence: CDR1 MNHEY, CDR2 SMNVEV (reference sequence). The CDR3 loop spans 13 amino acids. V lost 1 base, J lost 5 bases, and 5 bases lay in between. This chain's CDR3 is CASSLYQNEKLFF. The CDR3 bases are TGTGCCAGCAGTTTATACCAAAATGAAAAACTGTTTTTT.

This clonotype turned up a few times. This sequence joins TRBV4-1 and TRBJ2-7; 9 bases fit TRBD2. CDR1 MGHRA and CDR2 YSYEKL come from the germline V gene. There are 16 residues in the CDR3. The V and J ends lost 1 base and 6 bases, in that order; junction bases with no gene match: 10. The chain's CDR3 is CASSQGQMGLAVEQYF. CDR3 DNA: TGCGCCAGCAGCCAAGGACAAATGGGACTAGCTGTCGAGCAGTACTTC.

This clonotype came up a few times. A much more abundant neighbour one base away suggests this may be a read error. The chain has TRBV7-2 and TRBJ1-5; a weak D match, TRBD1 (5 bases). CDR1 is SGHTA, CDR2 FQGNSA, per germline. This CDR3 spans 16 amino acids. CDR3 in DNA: TGTGCCTGCAGCGCCGACCGGGGGTCGGTTCGTCAGCCCCAGCATTTT. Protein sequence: CACSADRGSVRQPQHF.

The CDR3 spells CAWGLKTSGPEVVPDTQYF. CDR3 in DNA: TGTGCCTGGGGGCTAAAGACTAGCGGCCCCGAGGTGGTCCCCGATACGCAGTATTTT. This chain uses TRBV30 with TRBJ2-3; 9 bases match TRBD2. Germline values: CDR1 GTSNPN, CDR2 SVGIG (reference sequence). With V trimmed by 5 bases and J by 6 bases, 24 bases remained unmatched. The CDR3 extends over 19 amino acids.

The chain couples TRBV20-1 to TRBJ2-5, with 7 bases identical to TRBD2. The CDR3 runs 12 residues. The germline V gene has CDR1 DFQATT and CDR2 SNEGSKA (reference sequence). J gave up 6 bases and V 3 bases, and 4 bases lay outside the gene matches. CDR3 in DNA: TGCAGTGCTAGCGGGAGGCTAAAGACCCAGTACTTC. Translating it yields CSASGRLKTQYF.

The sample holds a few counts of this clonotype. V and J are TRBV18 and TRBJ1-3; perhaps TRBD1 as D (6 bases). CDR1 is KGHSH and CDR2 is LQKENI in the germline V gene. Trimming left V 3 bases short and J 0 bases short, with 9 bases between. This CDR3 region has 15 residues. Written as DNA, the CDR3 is TGTGCCAGCTCACCGGGGGCAGACTCTGGAAACACCATATATTTT. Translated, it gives CASSPGADSGNTIYF. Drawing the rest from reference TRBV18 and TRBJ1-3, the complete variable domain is NAGVMQNPRHLVRRRGQEARLRCSPMKGHSHVYWYRQLPEEGLKFMVYLQKENIIDESGMPKERFSAEFPKEGPSILRIQQVVRGDSAAYFCASSPGADSGNTIYFGEGSWLTVV.

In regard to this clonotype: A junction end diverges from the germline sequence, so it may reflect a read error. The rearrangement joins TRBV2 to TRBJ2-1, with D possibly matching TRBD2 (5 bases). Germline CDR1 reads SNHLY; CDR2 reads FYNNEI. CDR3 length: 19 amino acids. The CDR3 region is CASSEVKWETTSSYNGQFF. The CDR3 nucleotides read TGTGCCAGCAGTGAAGTGAAGTGGGAGACCACAAGCTCCTACAATGGGCAGTTCTTC.

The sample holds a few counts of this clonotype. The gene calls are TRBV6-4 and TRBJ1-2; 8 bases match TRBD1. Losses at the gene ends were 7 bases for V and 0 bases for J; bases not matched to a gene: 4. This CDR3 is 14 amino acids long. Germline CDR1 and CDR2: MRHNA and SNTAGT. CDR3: CASKGQGPNYGYTF. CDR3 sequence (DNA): TGTGCCAGCAAAGGACAGGGTCCTAACTATGGCTACACCTTC.

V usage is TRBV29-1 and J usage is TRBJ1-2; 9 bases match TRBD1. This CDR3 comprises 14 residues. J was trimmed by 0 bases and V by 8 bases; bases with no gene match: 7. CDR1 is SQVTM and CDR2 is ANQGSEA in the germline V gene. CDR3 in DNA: TGCAGCTCTCGAACAGGGGGCGCTAACTATGGCTACACCTTC. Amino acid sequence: CSSRTGGANYGYTF.

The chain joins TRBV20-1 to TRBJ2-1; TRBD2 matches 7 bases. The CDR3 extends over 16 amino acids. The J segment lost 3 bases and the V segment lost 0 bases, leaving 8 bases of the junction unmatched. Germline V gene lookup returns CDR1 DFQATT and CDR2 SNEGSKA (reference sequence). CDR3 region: CSARDLAGVDYNEQFF. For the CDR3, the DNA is TGCAGTGCTAGAGATCTGGCGGGAGTCGACTACAATGAGCAGTTCTTC.

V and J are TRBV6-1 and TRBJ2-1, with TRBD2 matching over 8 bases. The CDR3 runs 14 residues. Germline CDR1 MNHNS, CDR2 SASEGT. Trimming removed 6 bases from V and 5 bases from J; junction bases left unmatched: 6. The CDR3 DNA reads TGTGCCAGCAGAAAGCGGGAGTTGAACAATGAGCAGTTCTTC. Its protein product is CASRKRELNNEQFF.

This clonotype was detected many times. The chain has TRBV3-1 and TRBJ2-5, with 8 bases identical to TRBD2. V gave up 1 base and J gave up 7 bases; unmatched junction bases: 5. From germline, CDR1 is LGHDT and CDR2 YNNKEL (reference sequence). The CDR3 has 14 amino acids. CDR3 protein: CASSQGAGEGTQYF. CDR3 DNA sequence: TGTGCCAGCAGCCAAGGAGCGGGAGAGGGGACCCAGTACTTC.

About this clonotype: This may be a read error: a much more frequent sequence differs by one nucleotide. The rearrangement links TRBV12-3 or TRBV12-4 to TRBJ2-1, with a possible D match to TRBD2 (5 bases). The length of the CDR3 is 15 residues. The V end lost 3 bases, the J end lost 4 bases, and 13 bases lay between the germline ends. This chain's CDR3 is CASSFLTRGYNEQFF. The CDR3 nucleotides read TGTGCCAGCAGTTTTCTAACGAGAGGGTACAATGAGCAGTTCTTC.

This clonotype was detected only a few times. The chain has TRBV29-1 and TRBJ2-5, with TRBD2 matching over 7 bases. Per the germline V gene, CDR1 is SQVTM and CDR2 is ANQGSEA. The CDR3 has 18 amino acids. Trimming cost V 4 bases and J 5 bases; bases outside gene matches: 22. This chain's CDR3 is CSVVPIPSPGGLVETQYF. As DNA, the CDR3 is TGCAGCGTTGTTCCCATCCCCAGCCCGGGGGGATTGGTGGAGACCCAGTACTTC.

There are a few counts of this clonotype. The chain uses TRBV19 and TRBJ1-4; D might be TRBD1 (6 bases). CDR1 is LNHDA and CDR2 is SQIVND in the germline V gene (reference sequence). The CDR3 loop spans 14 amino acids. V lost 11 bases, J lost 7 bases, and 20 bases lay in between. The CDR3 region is CASSAGGLFEKLFF. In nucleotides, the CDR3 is TGTGCCTCGTCTGCGGGGGGGCTATTTGAAAAACTGTTTTTT.

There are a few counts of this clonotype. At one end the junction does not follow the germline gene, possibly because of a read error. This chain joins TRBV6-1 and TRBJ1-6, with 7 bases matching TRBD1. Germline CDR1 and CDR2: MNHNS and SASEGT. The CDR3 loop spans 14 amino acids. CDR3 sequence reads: CANSEVQGYSPLHF. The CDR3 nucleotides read TGTGCCAACAGTGAAGTACAGGGGTATTCACCCCTCCACTTT.

The CDR3, as DNA: TGCAGTGCTAGAGTACCCGGTAATACGCAGTATTTT. It codes for CSARVPGNTQYF. The V and J genes are TRBV20-1 and TRBJ2-3; D is undetermined. V was pared by 1 base and J by 7 bases, with 9 bases between. Per germline, CDR1 DFQATT and CDR2 SNEGSKA (reference sequence). The CDR3 runs 12 residues.

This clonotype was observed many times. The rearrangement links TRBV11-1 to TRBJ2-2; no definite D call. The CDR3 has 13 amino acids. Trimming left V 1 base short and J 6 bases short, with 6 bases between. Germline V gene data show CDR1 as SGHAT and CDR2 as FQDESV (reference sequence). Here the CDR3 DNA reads TGTGCCAGCAGCTTAGTTTTAGCCGGGGAGCTGTTTTTT. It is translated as CASSLVLAGELFF.